This T cell receptor beta chain is from a study of vaccination effects on CD4 cells after COVID-19. Produced via immunoSEQ multiplex PCR; TCRdb's table is partial and in-frame only. The table shows tens of thousands of clones, with approximately 76% occurring only once. In the case of this clone: The antigen is unknown.

This CDR3 region has 13 residues. CDR1 is MNHNY and CDR2 is SVGAGI in the germline V gene (reference sequence). Trimming cost V 7 bases and J 1 base, with 10 bases left between them. Using viral peptide pools, the ViraFEST assay grew out antigen-specific CD4+ T cells prior to sequencing. At the end of around 11 days of culture, CD4+ T cells were isolated. Absence of prior SARS-CoV-2 infection characterized the vaccine recipients, who showed negative nucleocapsid antibodies. Two million PBMC were placed in each well, which was supplemented with approximately 9.9 IU/ml IL-2 and about 10 ug/ml peptides.

The J gene is TRBJ1-1, the V gene TRBV6-6; D perhaps matches TRBD1 (6 bases). Sequences were derived from CD4+ T cells from PBMCs cultured with HCoV-NL63 spike peptides, sampled before COVID-19 vaccination. This receptor was identified in a human donor who received a COVID-19 vaccine. The CDR3 DNA is TGTGCCAGCAAGGGGGAAGAGAACACTGAAGCTTTCTTT. Protein: CASKGEENTEAFF.